This T cell receptor beta chain was sequenced during a study of cytomegalovirus exposure and HLA in healthy donors. The study, taken as a whole, reports: Some highly shared sequence variants likely arose as a pipeline artifact. Analyses of presence/absence relied on an assumption of roughly uniform sequencing depth across donors. No immune exposure information besides CMV serostatus was available. Follow-up analysis found HLA locus-dependent TCR association rates, highest for DRB1 and lowest for HLA-C.

To note about this clone: As yet, its antigen is unknown.

Vbeta (60) and Jbeta (13) primers were used in the PCR. Here immunoSEQ multiplex PCR was the method, and the copy in TCRdb shows in-frame clones only, minus some. There are about 82,000 clones in the sample; around 80% occur only once, and around an eighth lies in the top ten. V dropped 2 bases and J dropped 0; count of bases not matched to a gene: 17. CDR1 is SGDLS, CDR2 YYNGEE, per germline. The CDR3 consists of 20 residues. This clonotype was obtained from a human donor in good health. This chain joins TRBV9 and TRBJ1-3; 7 bases align to TRBD1. The sample comprised PBMCs. CDR3 nucleotides: TGTGCCAGCAGCGTCCTCCCAACAGGGGCCCTTTCCCTCTCTGGAAACACCATATATTTT. Translating gives CASSVLPTGALSLSGNTIYF.